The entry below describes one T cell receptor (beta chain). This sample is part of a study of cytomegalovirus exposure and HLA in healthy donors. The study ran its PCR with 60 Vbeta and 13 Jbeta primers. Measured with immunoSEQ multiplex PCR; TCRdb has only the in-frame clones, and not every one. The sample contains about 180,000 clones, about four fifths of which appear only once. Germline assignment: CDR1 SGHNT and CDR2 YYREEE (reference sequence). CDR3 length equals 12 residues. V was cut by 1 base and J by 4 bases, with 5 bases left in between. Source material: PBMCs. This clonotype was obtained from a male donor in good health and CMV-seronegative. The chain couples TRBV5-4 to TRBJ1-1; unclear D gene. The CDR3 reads CASSLLSTEAFF. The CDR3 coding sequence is TGTGCCAGCAGCTTGCTAAGCACTGAAGCTTTCTTT.